The 22 T cell receptor beta chains given below trace back to one sample, sequenced in a study of T cell responses to AZD1222 COVID-19 vaccine. Method: immunoSEQ multiplex PCR; TCRdb's copy keeps in-frame clones and lacks some. The table shows 30,000 to 35,000 clones, with 85% to 90% occurring only once. This sample comprised peripheral blood, obtained 28 days after the second AZD1222 dose. Every receptor here comes from an adult who received the AZD1222 COVID-19 vaccine.

This clone came up once. This chain uses TRBV7-2 with TRBJ2-7; TRBD2 matches 9 bases. Germline CDR1 reads SGHTA; CDR2 reads FQGNSA. This CDR3 is 15 amino acids long. V trimming: 5 bases; J trimming: 5 bases; junction bases outside the gene matches: 10. Here the CDR3 DNA reads TGTGCCAGCAGCCCCCTGTTAGCGGGGGCCGACGAGCAGTACTTC. Translated: CASSPLLAGADEQYF.

This clone was observed a single time. V is TRBV5-5 and J is TRBJ2-7; 8 bases align to TRBD1. Trimming removed 3 bases from V and 7 bases from J; junction bases left unmatched: 3. Per germline, CDR1 SGHKS and CDR2 YYEKEE (reference sequence). The length of the CDR3 is 12 residues. Written as DNA, the CDR3 is TGTGCCAGCAGCTCGACAGGGGAGGAGCAGTACTTC. Protein product: CASSSTGEEQYF. The full variable domain, its missing parts supplied by reference TRBV5-5 and TRBJ2-7, is DAGVTQSPTHLIKTRGQQVTLRCSPISGHKSVSWYQQVLGQGPQFIFQYYEKEERGRGNFPDRFSARQFPNYSSELNVNALLLGDSALYLCASSSTGEEQYFGPGTRLTVT.

The sample holds one count of this clone. The V and J genes are TRBV5-4 and TRBJ2-1; TRBD2 aligns across 10 bases. Looked up from germline, CDR1 is SGHNT and CDR2 is YYREEE (reference sequence). The junction had 8 bases not matched to a gene; V was cut back by 5 bases and J by 9 bases. This CDR3 has 14 amino acids. This CDR3 is CASSSASGSGEQFF. CDR3 DNA sequence: TGTGCCAGCAGTTCGGCTAGCGGGAGCGGTGAGCAGTTCTTC.

The chain links TRBV29-1 to TRBJ2-5; D is possibly TRBD1 (7 bases). The germline V gene encodes CDR1 SQVTM and CDR2 ANQGSEA. The CDR3 sequence is 12 residues long. V was trimmed by 6 bases and J by 5 bases, leaving 13 bases between them. The CDR3 DNA reads TGCAGCGTAGGGGCAGGGGGGGAGACCCAGTACTTC. Its protein is CSVGAGGETQYF.

J is TRBJ1-1 and V is TRBV14; no reliable D call. V was pared by 0 bases and J by 4 bases, with 6 bases between. The germline gives CDR1 SGHDN, CDR2 FVKESK. There are 13 residues in the CDR3. The DNA for the CDR3 is TGTGCCAGCAGCCAAGATAGGATCACTGAAGCTTTCTTT. Encoded protein: CASSQDRITEAFF.

The chain couples TRBV6-2 or TRBV6-3 to TRBJ2-5, with D unresolved. Germline V gene lookup returns CDR1 MNHEY and CDR2 SVGEGT. Between the trimmed V and J ends, which lost 4 bases and 0 bases, there was a span of 6 bases. CDR3 size: 13 residues. CDR3 amino acids: CASSSVYQETQYF. In DNA form, the CDR3 reads TGTGCCAGCAGTTCCGTGTACCAAGAGACCCAGTACTTC.

The chain uses TRBV14 and TRBJ1-1, with D unclear. This CDR3 has 13 amino acids. Germline CDR1 reads SGHDN; CDR2 reads FVKESK. V was clipped by 5 bases and J by 1 base, with 8 bases between them. Here the CDR3 DNA reads TGTGCCAGCAGCTTGACTGGGAACACTGAAGCTTTCTTT. Residues: CASSLTGNTEAFF.

The sample holds one count of this clone. The J gene is TRBJ1-2, the V gene TRBV6-1; D call uncertain. V lost 1 base, J lost 5 bases, and 11 bases lay in between. Germline V gives CDR1 MNHNS, CDR2 SASEGT. The CDR3 has 14 amino acids. CDR3 region: CASSEGWTAYGYTF. DNA for the CDR3: TGTGCCAGCAGTGAAGGGTGGACGGCTTATGGCTACACCTTC.

The V gene is TRBV15, the J gene TRBJ1-3, with 9 bases aligning to TRBD1. Per germline, CDR1 LNHNV and CDR2 YYDKDF (reference sequence). The CDR3 contains 15 residues. V lost 5 bases to trimming and J lost 2 bases; unmatched junction nucleotides: 4. DNA of the CDR3: TGTGCCACCAGCCCCGACAGGGGGACTGGAAACACCATATATTTT. The encoded protein is CATSPDRGTGNTIYF.

V and J are TRBV19 and TRBJ2-2; 12 bases align to TRBD2. J gave up 3 bases and V 4 bases, and 3 bases lay outside the gene matches. The CDR3 has 16 residues. CDR1 is LNHDA, CDR2 SQIVND, per germline (reference sequence). CDR3 in DNA: TGTGCCAGTAGTACAGGGACTAGCGGGTACACCGGGGAGCTGTTTTTT. This gives the protein CASSTGTSGYTGELFF.

The chain links TRBV30 to TRBJ2-2, with D perhaps TRBD1 (5 bases). The CDR3 consists of 14 residues. V was pared by 5 bases and J by 0 bases, with 10 bases between. From germline, CDR1 is GTSNPN and CDR2 SVGIG (reference sequence). DNA of the CDR3: TGTGCCTGGCGCCTACAGGCGAACACCGGGGAGCTGTTTTTT. This sequence encodes CAWRLQANTGELFF.

The CDR3 nucleotides read TGTGCCAGCAGTTCCGACCCTGCGGGAGCTGTGGGAGAGCAGTTCTTC. This gives the protein CASSSDPAGAVGEQFF. The V call is TRBV6-5, the J call TRBJ2-1; 7 bases match TRBD2. The CDR3 runs 16 residues. V lost 4 bases to trimming and J lost 10 bases; unmatched junction nucleotides: 16. CDR1 and CDR2 from the germline V gene are MNHEY and SVGAGI.

The chain recombines TRBV7-2 with TRBJ1-2, with 10 bases that match TRBD1. This CDR3 region has 15 residues. The V gene end was trimmed by 4 bases and the J gene end by 6 bases; junction bases not matched to a gene: 8. The germline V gene encodes CDR1 SGHTA and CDR2 FQGNSA. In nucleotides, the CDR3 is TGTGCCAGCAGCTCCCGGGGACAGGGGATCGATGGCTACACCTTC. Translation: CASSSRGQGIDGYTF.

The rearrangement links TRBV7-6 to TRBJ2-1, with D unresolved. The CDR3 covers 13 residues. The V and J ends lost 3 bases and 4 bases respectively, with 7 bases between them. CDR1 and CDR2 from the germline V gene are SGHVS and FNYEAQ. CDR3 nucleotide sequence: TGTGCCAGCAGCTTTCAGAGTTACAATGAGCAGTTCTTC. Translating it yields CASSFQSYNEQFF. Variable domain in full (rest from reference TRBV7-6 and TRBJ2-1): GAGVSQSPRYKVTKRGQDVALRCDPISGHVSLYWYRQALGQGPEFLTYFNYEAQQDKSGLPNDRFSAERPEGSISTLTIQRTEQRDSAMYRCASSFQSYNEQFFGPGTRLTVL.

This chain links TRBV7-3 with TRBJ2-1; 9 bases agree with TRBD1. This CDR3 is built from 13 residues. CDR1 and CDR2 (germline): SGHTA, FQGTGA. Trimming took 4 bases from V and 9 from J; bases not matched to a gene: 4. CDR3: CASSSGTGLEQFF. DNA of the CDR3: TGTGCCAGCAGCTCCGGGACAGGGCTTGAGCAGTTCTTC.

CDR3 nucleotide sequence: TGTGCCAGCTCACCGTCGGGAGGGGGACGCTACGAGCAGTACTTC. Protein: CASSPSGGGRYEQYF. The chain combines TRBV18 with TRBJ2-7; 8 positions match TRBD2. The length of the CDR3 is 15 residues. V was pared by 3 bases and J by 3 bases, with 7 bases of the junction left unmatched. The germline V gene has CDR1 KGHSH and CDR2 LQKENI.

The rearrangement links TRBV28 to TRBJ1-6; no definite D call. The CDR3 consists of 14 residues. Trimming removed 6 bases at V and 5 bases at J, with 11 bases between. Germline V CDR1 and CDR2: MDHEN, SYDVKM. CDR3 in DNA: TGTGCCAGCAGAGGCACAGTAGATAATTCACCCCTCCACTTT. Protein product: CASRGTVDNSPLHF. The whole variable domain, remainder taken from reference TRBV28 and TRBJ1-6, is DVKVTQSSRYLVKRTGEKVFLECVQDMDHENMFWYRQDPGLGLRLIYFSYDVKMKEKGDIPEGYSVSREKKERFSLILESASTNQTSMYLCASRGTVDNSPLHFGNGTRLTVT.

This sequence joins TRBV19 and TRBJ1-4; D is uncertain. Trimming stripped 3 bases from V and 6 bases from J, with 11 bases between. The CDR3 runs to 14 residues. The germline V gene encodes CDR1 LNHDA and CDR2 SQIVND (reference sequence). The CDR3 protein is CASSIPGADEKLFF. CDR3 nucleotide sequence: TGTGCCAGTAGTATTCCGGGTGCGGATGAAAAACTGTTTTTT.

The chain recombines TRBV24-1 with TRBJ1-6; 9 bases fit TRBD1. With V trimmed by 3 bases and J by 0 bases, 14 bases remained unmatched. CDR1 KGHDR and CDR2 SFDVKD come from the germline V gene. There are 21 residues in the CDR3. CDR3 coding DNA: TGTGCCACCAGTGATCCAACAGACTCGACAGGGGGGAGCTCCTATAATTCACCCCTCCACTTT. Protein product: CATSDPTDSTGGSSYNSPLHF.

The chain has TRBV7-9 and TRBJ2-1; 10 bases are a match to TRBD1. Germline CDR1 and CDR2: SEHNR and FQNEAQ (reference sequence). After removal of 2 bases from V and 8 bases from J, the junction contained 12 bases not matched to a gene. The CDR3 contains 17 residues. The CDR3 DNA reads as TGTGCCAGCAGCTTAAATTTGAATAGGGACAGGGGACATGAGCAGTTCTTC. This sequence encodes CASSLNLNRDRGHEQFF.

The CDR3 DNA reads TGTGCCAGCAGGGGGGACCAGTACTTC. Encoded protein: CASRGDQYF. The chain has TRBV28 and TRBJ2-4; perhaps D is TRBD1 or TRBD2 (5 bases each). In germline, CDR1 is MDHEN, CDR2 SYDVKM. Deletions cut 6 bases from V and 13 bases from J, with 7 bases between. The CDR3 has 9 residues.

The J gene is TRBJ1-1, the V gene TRBV10-1, with 8 bases identical to TRBD1. Germline CDR1 WNHNN, CDR2 SYGVQD (reference sequence). V dropped 3 bases and J dropped 4; count of bases not matched to a gene: 7. The CDR3 has 15 amino acids. The CDR3 DNA reads as TGCGCCAGCAGTGATAGCAGGGGGCTTGGCACTGAAGCTTTCTTT. Protein: CASSDSRGLGTEAFF.